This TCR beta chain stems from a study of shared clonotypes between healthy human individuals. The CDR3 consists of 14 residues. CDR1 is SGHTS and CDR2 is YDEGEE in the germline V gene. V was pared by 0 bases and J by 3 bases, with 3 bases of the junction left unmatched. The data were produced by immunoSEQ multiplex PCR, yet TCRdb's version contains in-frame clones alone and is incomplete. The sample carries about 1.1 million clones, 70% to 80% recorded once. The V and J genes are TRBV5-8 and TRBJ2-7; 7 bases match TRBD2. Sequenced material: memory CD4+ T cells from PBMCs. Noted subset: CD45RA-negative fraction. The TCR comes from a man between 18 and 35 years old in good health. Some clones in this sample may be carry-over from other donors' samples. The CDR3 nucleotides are TGTGCCAGCAGCTTGGCCGGCGGGAGCTACGAGCAGTACTTC. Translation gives CASSLAGGSYEQYF.